The clone carrying this T cell receptor beta chain was counted many times. TCRdb analysed the 5' RACE reads with MiXCR anew, one entry per CDR3 protein. The table has 200,000 to 250,000 distinct CDR3 sequences, about 10% seen once; the top ten hold around 3%. These data come from a study of CD8 T cells in ankylosing spondylitis. The V segment lost 3 bases and the J segment 8 bases; nucleotides outside the gene matches: 8. The CDR3 totals 15 residues. The rearrangement links TRBV12-3 or TRBV12-4 to TRBJ1-4; TRBD1 aligns across 8 bases. Sample: blood, either unsorted or a sorted T cell fraction (not recorded which). The sequence came from a male donor with ankylosing spondylitis or in good health (not recorded which). CDR3 sequence reads: CASSFSDRVGEKLFF. CDR3 DNA: TGTGCCAGCAGTTTCTCGGACAGGGTGGGGGAAAAACTGTTTTTT.